This TCR beta chain derives from a study of blood T cell repertoires in COVID-19. Study in general: Donors in the United States, Italy and Spain gave samples during acute or convalescent COVID-19. Sample material is recorded as cDNA or gDNA derived from T cells, B-cell-depleted T cells, or PBMCs.

The V end was cut by 1 base, the J end by 7 bases, with 4 bases between. From germline, CDR1 is DFQATT and CDR2 SNEGSKA (reference sequence). This CDR3 spans 11 amino acids. Some clones are missing from TCRdb's copy, which holds only in-frame ones; the method was immunoSEQ multiplex PCR. This sample has 100,000 or so clones, with over 75% found just once. Source material: peripheral blood. The sequence came from a woman aged 25 to 45 with acute or convalescent COVID-19. The J gene is TRBJ1-4, the V gene TRBV20-1; D gene uncertain. The CDR3 sequence is CSARVREKLFF. The CDR3, as DNA: TGCAGTGCTAGAGTCCGTGAAAAACTGTTTTTT.